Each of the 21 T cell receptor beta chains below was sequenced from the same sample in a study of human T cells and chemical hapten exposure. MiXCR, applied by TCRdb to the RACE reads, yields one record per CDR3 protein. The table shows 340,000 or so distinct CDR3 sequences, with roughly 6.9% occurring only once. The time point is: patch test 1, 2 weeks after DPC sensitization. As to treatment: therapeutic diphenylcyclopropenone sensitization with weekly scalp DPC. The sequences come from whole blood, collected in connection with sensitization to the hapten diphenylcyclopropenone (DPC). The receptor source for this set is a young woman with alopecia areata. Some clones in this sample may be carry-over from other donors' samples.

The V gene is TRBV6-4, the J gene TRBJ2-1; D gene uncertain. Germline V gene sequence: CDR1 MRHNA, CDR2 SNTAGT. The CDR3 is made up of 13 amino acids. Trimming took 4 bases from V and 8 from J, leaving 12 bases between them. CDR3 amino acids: CASSGMPGDEQFF. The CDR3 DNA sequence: TGTGCCAGCAGTGGGATGCCTGGGGATGAGCAGTTCTTC.

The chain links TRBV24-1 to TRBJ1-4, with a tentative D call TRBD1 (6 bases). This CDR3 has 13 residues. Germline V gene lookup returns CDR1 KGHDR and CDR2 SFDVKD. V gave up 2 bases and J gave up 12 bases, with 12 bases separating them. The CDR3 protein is CATSDSLGGQLFF. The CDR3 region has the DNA TGTGCCACCAGTGATTCGCTGGGGGGGCAACTGTTTTTT.

In nucleotides, the CDR3 is TGTGCCAGCTCCCCCACCGGACAGGGGGCTGGACAGCCCCAGCATTTT. Amino acid sequence: CASSPTGQGAGQPQHF. The chain employs TRBV18 and TRBJ1-5, with 11 bases that match TRBD1. Germline values: CDR1 KGHSH, CDR2 LQKENI. The CDR3 spans 16 residues. Trimming cost V 6 bases and J 7 bases; bases outside gene matches: 11. Supplemented by reference TRBV18 and TRBJ1-5, the full variable domain reads NAGVMQNPRHLVRRRGQEARLRCSPMKGHSHVYWYRQLPEEGLKFMVYLQKENIIDESGMPKERFSAEFPKEGPSILRIQQVVRGDSAAYFCASSPTGQGAGQPQHFGDGTRLSIL.

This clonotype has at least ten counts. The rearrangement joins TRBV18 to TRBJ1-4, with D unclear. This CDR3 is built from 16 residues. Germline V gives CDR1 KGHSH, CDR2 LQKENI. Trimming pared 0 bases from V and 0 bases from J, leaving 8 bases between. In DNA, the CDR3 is TGTGCCAGCTCACCACCGGGTCGGGCAACTAATGAAAAACTGTTTTTT. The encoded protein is CASSPPGRATNEKLFF.

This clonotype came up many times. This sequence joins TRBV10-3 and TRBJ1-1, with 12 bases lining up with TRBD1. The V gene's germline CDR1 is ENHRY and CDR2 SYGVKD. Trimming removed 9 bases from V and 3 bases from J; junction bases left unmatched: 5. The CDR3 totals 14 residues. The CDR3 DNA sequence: TGTGCCATAAACCGGGACAGGGGGCACACTGAAGCTTTCTTT. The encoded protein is CAINRDRGHTEAFF.

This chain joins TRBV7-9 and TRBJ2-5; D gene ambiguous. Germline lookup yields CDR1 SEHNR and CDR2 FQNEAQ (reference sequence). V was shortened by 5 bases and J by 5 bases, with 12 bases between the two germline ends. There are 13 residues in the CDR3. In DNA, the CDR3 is TGTGCCAGCAGCCCTCCCATGTACGAGACCCAGTACTTC. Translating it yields CASSPPMYETQYF.

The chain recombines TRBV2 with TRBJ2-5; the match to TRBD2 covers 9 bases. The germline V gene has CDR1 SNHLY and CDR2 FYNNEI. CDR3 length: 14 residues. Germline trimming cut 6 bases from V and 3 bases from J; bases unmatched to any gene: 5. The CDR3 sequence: CASRQWTSEETQYF. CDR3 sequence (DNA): TGTGCCAGCAGGCAGTGGACTAGCGAAGAGACCCAGTACTTC.

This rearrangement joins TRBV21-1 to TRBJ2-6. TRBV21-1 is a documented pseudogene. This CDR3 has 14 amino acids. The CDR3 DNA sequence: TGTGCCAGCAGCAAAGGTACCCGAGCCAACGTCCTGACTTTC. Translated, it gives CASSKGTRANVLTF.

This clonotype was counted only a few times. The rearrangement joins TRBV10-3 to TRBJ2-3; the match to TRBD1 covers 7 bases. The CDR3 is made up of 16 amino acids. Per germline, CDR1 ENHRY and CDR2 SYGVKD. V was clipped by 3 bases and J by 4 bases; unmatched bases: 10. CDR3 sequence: CAISDSRQGRADTQYF. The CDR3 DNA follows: TGTGCCATCAGTGATTCCCGACAGGGTCGTGCAGATACGCAGTATTTT.

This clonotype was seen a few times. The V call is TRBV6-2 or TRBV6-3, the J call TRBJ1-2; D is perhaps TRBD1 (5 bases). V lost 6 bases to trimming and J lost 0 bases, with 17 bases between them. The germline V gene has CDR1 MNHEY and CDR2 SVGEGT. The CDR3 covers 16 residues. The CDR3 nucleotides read TGTGCCAGCAGCCCTCCTTTCGGGACCGCTAACTATGGCTACACCTTC. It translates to CASSPPFGTANYGYTF.

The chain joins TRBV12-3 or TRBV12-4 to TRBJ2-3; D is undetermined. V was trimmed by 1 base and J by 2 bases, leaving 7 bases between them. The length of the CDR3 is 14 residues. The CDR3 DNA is TGTGCCAGCAGTTTAGGGGATGCCACAGATACGCAGTATTTT. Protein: CASSLGDATDTQYF.

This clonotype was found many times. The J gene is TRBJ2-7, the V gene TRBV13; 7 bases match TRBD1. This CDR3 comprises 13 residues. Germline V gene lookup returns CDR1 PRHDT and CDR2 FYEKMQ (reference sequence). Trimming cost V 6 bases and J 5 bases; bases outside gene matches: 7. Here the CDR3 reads CASSGDRSHEQYF. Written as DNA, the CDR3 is TGTGCCAGCAGTGGGGACAGAAGCCACGAGCAGTACTTC.

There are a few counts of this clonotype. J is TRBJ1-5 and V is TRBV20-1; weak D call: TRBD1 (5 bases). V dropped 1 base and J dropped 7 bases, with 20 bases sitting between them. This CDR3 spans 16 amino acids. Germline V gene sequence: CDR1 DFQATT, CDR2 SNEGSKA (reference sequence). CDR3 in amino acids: CSARAPHPLPGQPQHF. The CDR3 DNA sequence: TGCAGTGCTAGAGCCCCTCATCCCCTTCCAGGGCAGCCCCAGCATTTT.

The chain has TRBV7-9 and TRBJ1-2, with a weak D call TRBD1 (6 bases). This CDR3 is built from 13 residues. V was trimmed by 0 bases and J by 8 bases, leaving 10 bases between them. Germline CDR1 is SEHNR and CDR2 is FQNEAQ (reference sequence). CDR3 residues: CASSLAQGEGYTF. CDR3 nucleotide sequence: TGTGCCAGCAGCTTAGCACAGGGAGAAGGCTACACCTTC.

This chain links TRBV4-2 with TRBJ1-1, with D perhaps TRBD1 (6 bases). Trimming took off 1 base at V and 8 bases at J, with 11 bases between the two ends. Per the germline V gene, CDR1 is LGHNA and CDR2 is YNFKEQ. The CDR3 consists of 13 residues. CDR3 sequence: CASSQAGGQEAFF. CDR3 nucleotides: TGTGCCAGCAGCCAAGCGGGGGGCCAAGAAGCTTTCTTT.

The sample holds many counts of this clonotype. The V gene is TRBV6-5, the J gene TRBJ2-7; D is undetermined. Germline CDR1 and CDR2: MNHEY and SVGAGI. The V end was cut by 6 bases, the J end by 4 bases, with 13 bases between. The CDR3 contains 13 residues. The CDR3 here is CASSRPSTYEQYF. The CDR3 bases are TGTGCCAGCAGCCGGCCCTCTACTTACGAGCAGTACTTC.

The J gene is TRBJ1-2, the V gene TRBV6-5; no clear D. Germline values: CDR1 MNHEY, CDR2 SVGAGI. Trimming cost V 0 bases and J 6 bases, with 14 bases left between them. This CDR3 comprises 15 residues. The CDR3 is CASSYSRKGRNGYTF. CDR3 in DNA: TGTGCCAGCAGTTACTCGAGAAAAGGGCGCAATGGCTACACCTTC.

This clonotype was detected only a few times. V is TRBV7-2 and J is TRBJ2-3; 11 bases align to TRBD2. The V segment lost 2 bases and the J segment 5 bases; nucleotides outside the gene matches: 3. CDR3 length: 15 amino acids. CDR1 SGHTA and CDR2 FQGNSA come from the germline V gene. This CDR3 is CASSLIGTSGDTQYF. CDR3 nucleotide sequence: TGTGCCAGCAGCTTAATTGGGACTAGCGGAGATACGCAGTATTTT.

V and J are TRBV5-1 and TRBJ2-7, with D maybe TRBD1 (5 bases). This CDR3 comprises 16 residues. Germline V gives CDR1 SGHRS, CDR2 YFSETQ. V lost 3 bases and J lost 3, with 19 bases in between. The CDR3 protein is CASSSLTKGAGYEQYF. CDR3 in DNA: TGCGCCAGCAGCTCGCTGACAAAAGGGGCTGGCTACGAGCAGTACTTC.

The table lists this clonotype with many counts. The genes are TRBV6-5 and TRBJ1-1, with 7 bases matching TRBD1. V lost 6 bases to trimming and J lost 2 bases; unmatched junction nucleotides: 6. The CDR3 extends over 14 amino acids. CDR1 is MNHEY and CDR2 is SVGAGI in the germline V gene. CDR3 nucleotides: TGTGCCAGCAGCCTCTGGACAGGCAACACTGAAGCTTTCTTT. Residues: CASSLWTGNTEAFF.

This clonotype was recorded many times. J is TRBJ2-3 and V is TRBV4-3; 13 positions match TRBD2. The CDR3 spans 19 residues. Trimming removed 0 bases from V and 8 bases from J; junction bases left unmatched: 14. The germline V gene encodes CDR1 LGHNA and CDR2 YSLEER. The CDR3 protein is CASSQDSLAGGPGQGTQYF. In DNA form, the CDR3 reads TGCGCCAGCAGCCAAGATTCACTAGCGGGGGGGCCGGGGCAGGGTACGCAGTATTTT.